These 24 T cell receptor beta chains were all obtained from the same sample, sequenced in a study of persistence of HIV-infected CD4 T cells. This nonspecific control used anti-CD3/anti-CD28 bead stimulation of CD4+ T cells. Sorting selected CD4+ T cells upregulating both CD40 ligand and CD69. This was the immunoSEQ version 4 assay in survey mode. Generated by immunoSEQ multiplex PCR, the TCRdb table keeps only in-frame clones and is missing some. The sample yields about 43,000 clones, roughly 90% seen once. What these receptors recognize is not known. The source was CD4+ T cells sorted from PBMCs after approximately 19-hour stimulation, collected from a patient who received antiretroviral therapy. Source of these receptors: an adult man with HIV who was CMV-seropositive.

This clone was detected only a few times. The chain has TRBV4-1 and TRBJ2-7; D not resolved. The ends were cut back, 0 bases at V and 0 bases at J, with 12 bases in the middle. This CDR3 contains 16 residues. Germline lookup yields CDR1 MGHRA and CDR2 YSYEKL. This chain's CDR3 is CASSQDSGLSSYEQYF. The CDR3 bases are TGCGCCAGCAGCCAAGATTCCGGGTTGAGCTCCTACGAGCAGTACTTC.

The V call is TRBV28, the J call TRBJ1-2; unclear D gene. With 6 bases removed from V and 3 bases from J, the gap between germline ends came to 5 bases. Germline CDR1 reads MDHEN; CDR2 reads SYDVKM. The CDR3 spans 11 residues. DNA of the CDR3: TGTGCCAGCAGCCGGGACTATGGCTACACCTTC. This translates into CASSRDYGYTF.

The chain uses TRBV28 and TRBJ2-1; 8 bases are shared with TRBD2. The CDR3 spans 14 residues. Germline V CDR1 and CDR2: MDHEN, SYDVKM. V was clipped by 5 bases and J by 6 bases; unmatched bases: 6. CDR3 sequence reads: CASSPPGGLNEQFF. DNA for the CDR3: TGTGCCAGCAGTCCCCCGGGGGGGCTCAATGAGCAGTTCTTC. Looking up the rest from reference TRBV28 and TRBJ2-1 gives the full variable domain: DVKVTQSSRYLVKRTGEKVFLECVQDMDHENMFWYRQDPGLGLRLIYFSYDVKMKEKGDIPEGYSVSREKKERFSLILESASTNQTSMYLCASSPPGGLNEQFFGPGTRLTVL.

This chain joins TRBV29-1 and TRBJ1-2; 8 nucleotides align to TRBD1. The CDR3 has 13 amino acids. The V gene end was trimmed by 6 bases and the J gene end by 4 bases; junction bases not matched to a gene: 7. Per germline, CDR1 SQVTM and CDR2 ANQGSEA. This CDR3 is CSVLTGESYGYTF. The CDR3 nucleotides are TGCAGCGTCCTGACAGGGGAGAGCTATGGCTACACCTTC.

For the CDR3, the DNA is TGTGCCAGCACCGCTCACGGGTCCTACGAGCAGTACTTC. It yields the protein CASTAHGSYEQYF. The chain joins TRBV3-1 (or the pseudogene TRBV3-2) to TRBJ2-7; no firm D call. The CDR3 extends over 13 amino acids. Trimming cost V 7 bases and J 1 base, with 11 bases left between them. CDR1 and CDR2 (germline): LGHDT, YNNKEL (reference sequence).

The chain couples TRBV20-1 to TRBJ1-2; 12 bases are a match to TRBD1. There are 15 residues in the CDR3. Germline lookup yields CDR1 DFQATT and CDR2 SNEGSKA (reference sequence). V was pared by 3 bases and J by 4 bases, with 6 bases of the junction left unmatched. In nucleotides, the CDR3 is TGCAGTGCTAGTCCGGGACAGGGGGCGAGCTATGGCTACACCTTC. Encoded protein: CSASPGQGASYGYTF.

The gene calls are TRBV28 and TRBJ2-1; 14 positions match TRBD2. The CDR3 loop spans 18 amino acids. In germline, CDR1 is MDHEN, CDR2 SYDVKM. The J segment lost 0 bases and the V segment lost 8 bases, leaving 9 bases of the junction unmatched. The CDR3 DNA reads TGTGCCAGCCCTCCGACTAGCGGGGGGGGGAGCTCCTACAATGAGCAGTTCTTC. Its protein is CASPPTSGGGSSYNEQFF.

This chain links TRBV6-5 with TRBJ1-5, with a tentative D call TRBD1 (5 bases). This CDR3 region has 15 residues. Deletions cut 6 bases from V and 4 bases from J, with 16 bases between. Germline V lookup: CDR1 MNHEY, CDR2 SVGAGI. CDR3: CASSPRDGRNQPQHF. CDR3 DNA sequence: TGTGCCAGCAGCCCCCGGGACGGTAGAAATCAGCCCCAGCATTTT.

The chain links TRBV5-5 to TRBJ1-6, with D possibly TRBD1 on 5 matching bases. Germline-derived CDR1 and CDR2 are SGHKS and YYEKEE (reference sequence). This CDR3 has 14 residues. V was shortened by 0 bases and J by 9 bases, with 10 bases between the two germline ends. The DNA of the CDR3 is TGTGCCAGCAGCTTGGTGCAGGGAGGTTCACCCCTCCACTTT. Encoded protein: CASSLVQGGSPLHF.

The J gene is TRBJ1-2, the V gene TRBV28; D is perhaps TRBD1 (6 bases). V gave up 8 bases and J gave up 8 bases, with 15 bases separating them. CDR1 and CDR2 (germline): MDHEN, SYDVKM. The CDR3 runs to 12 residues. CDR3 sequence: CASRDQGRGYTF. The DNA of the CDR3 is TGTGCCAGCCGGGACCAGGGGAGAGGCTACACCTTC.

This chain connects TRBV19 to TRBJ1-2; the D gene is possibly TRBD1 (5 bases). V was clipped by 6 bases and J by 5 bases, with 13 bases between them. Germline assignment: CDR1 LNHDA and CDR2 SQIVND (reference sequence). The CDR3 loop spans 13 amino acids. Written as DNA, the CDR3 is TGTGCCAGTAGCGATACAGGAGAGTATGGCTACACCTTC. The encoded protein is CASSDTGEYGYTF.

The table lists this clone with a count of one. The chain uses TRBV3-1 (or the pseudogene TRBV3-2) and TRBJ1-3; weak D call: TRBD1 (5 bases). The CDR3 runs to 16 residues. In germline, CDR1 is LGHDT, CDR2 YNNKEL (reference sequence). V was shortened by 0 bases and J by 4 bases, with 13 bases between the two germline ends. This CDR3 reads CASSQDIRGAGNTIYF. The CDR3 bases are TGTGCCAGCAGCCAAGATATCCGGGGCGCAGGAAACACCATATATTTT.

This chain joins TRBV15 and TRBJ1-1; 11 positions agree with TRBD1. Trimming at V came to 5 bases and at J to 7 bases, leaving 9 bases not matched to a gene. CDR3 size: 15 residues. In germline, CDR1 is LNHNV, CDR2 YYDKDF (reference sequence). CDR3 protein: CATSLDRGRLGEAFF. Written as DNA, the CDR3 is TGTGCCACCAGCCTGGACAGGGGGCGATTGGGTGAAGCTTTCTTT. Filled out from reference TRBV15 and TRBJ1-1, the complete variable domain reads DAMVIQNPRYQVTQFGKPVTLSCSQTLNHNVMYWYQQKSSQAPKLLFHYYDKDFNNEADTPDNFQSRRPNTSFCFLDIRSPGLGDTAMYLCATSLDRGRLGEAFFGQGTRLTVV.

V and J are TRBV4-1 and TRBJ1-4; 11 bases map to TRBD1. The CDR3 contains 16 residues. V was clipped by 0 bases and J by 5 bases; unmatched bases: 2. The V gene's germline CDR1 is MGHRA and CDR2 YSYEKL. The CDR3 protein is CASSQDGTGGNEKLFF. CDR3 coding DNA: TGCGCCAGCAGCCAAGATGGGACAGGGGGAAATGAAAAACTGTTTTTT.

The chain uses TRBV9 and TRBJ1-3; 7 bases fit TRBD1. CDR3 size: 16 residues. Germline loops: CDR1 SGDLS, CDR2 YYNGEE. V gave up 0 bases and J gave up 2 bases; unmatched junction bases: 5. CDR3 protein: CASSVGDQGAGNTIYF. As DNA, the CDR3 is TGTGCCAGCAGCGTAGGCGACCAGGGGGCTGGAAACACCATATATTTT.

The chain has TRBV18 and TRBJ2-7; 7 positions match TRBD1. Germline CDR1 is KGHSH and CDR2 is LQKENI. The J segment lost 2 bases and the V segment lost 6 bases, leaving 13 bases of the junction unmatched. This CDR3 region has 16 residues. The CDR3 region is CASSLLPGQNTYEQYF. The CDR3 coding sequence is TGTGCCAGCTCCCTTCTTCCGGGACAGAACACCTACGAGCAGTACTTC.

This chain connects TRBV5-1 to TRBJ1-6, with 7 nucleotides matching TRBD1. After removal of 6 bases from V and 7 bases from J, the junction contained 7 bases not matched to a gene. The CDR3 totals 14 residues. The germline CDR1 and CDR2 sequences are SGHRS and YFSETQ. Here the CDR3 reads CASNSRGGNSPLHF. The CDR3 DNA reads as TGCGCCAGCAATTCCCGAGGGGGCAATTCACCCCTCCACTTT.

The chain couples TRBV29-1 to TRBJ2-7, with D possibly matching TRBD2 (6 bases). This CDR3 has 12 amino acids. V lost 7 bases to trimming and J lost 1 base, with 11 bases between them. Germline V gene lookup returns CDR1 SQVTM and CDR2 ANQGSEA. CDR3 residues: CSAAGQSYEQYF. The CDR3 nucleotides read TGCAGCGCCGCGGGGCAGTCCTACGAGCAGTACTTC.

V usage is TRBV6-5 and J usage is TRBJ1-4; 8 positions match TRBD1. The germline V gene encodes CDR1 MNHEY and CDR2 SVGAGI. This CDR3 has 14 amino acids. The trim removed 4 bases at V and 3 bases at J, leaving 1 base unmatched. The CDR3 is CASSSRGPNEKLFF. The CDR3 DNA reads TGTGCCAGCAGTTCCAGGGGGCCTAATGAAAAACTGTTTTTT.

The chain joins TRBV5-1 to TRBJ1-1; TRBD1 matches 7 bases. The CDR3 contains 14 residues. Germline V gene data show CDR1 as SGHRS and CDR2 as YFSETQ. J gave up 3 bases and V 3 bases, and 5 bases lay outside the gene matches. CDR3 DNA sequence: TGCGCCAGCAGCTACGTCAGGGGGGACACTGAAGCTTTCTTT. It yields the protein CASSYVRGDTEAFF.

The CDR3 protein is CASSIGTGGEIGELFF. The DNA of the CDR3 is TGTGCCAGCAGCATCGGGACAGGGGGCGAGATCGGGGAGCTGTTTTTT. This rearrangement joins TRBV5-5 to TRBJ2-2; 12 bases agree with TRBD1. Germline CDR1 SGHKS, CDR2 YYEKEE (reference sequence). J gave up 7 bases and V 4 bases, and 8 bases lay outside the gene matches. The CDR3 is 16 amino acids.

The chain joins TRBV18 to TRBJ2-3; 8 bases map to TRBD1. V lost 1 base, J lost 3 bases, and 6 bases stayed unmatched. This CDR3 has 16 residues. The germline gives CDR1 KGHSH, CDR2 LQKENI. Here the CDR3 DNA reads TGTGCCAGCTCACCACGTTCAGGGGGCGGAACAGATACGCAGTATTTT. It specifies CASSPRSGGGTDTQYF.

This clone was counted only a few times. The rearrangement uses TRBV7-9 and TRBJ1-6; D uncertain. This CDR3 contains 14 residues. V lost 3 bases, J lost 7 bases, and 10 bases lay in between. Germline V gene data show CDR1 as SEHNR and CDR2 as FQNEAQ (reference sequence). The CDR3 DNA follows: TGTGCCAGCAGCTTGAGCAGTGAGAATTCACCCCTCCACTTT. Its protein product is CASSLSSENSPLHF.

The chain carries TRBV19 and TRBJ2-2, with D perhaps matching TRBD2 (5 bases). Trimming shortened V by 4 bases and J by 4 bases, and 16 bases separated the two germline ends. CDR3 length: 16 residues. The germline V gene has CDR1 LNHDA and CDR2 SQIVND (reference sequence). Here the CDR3 DNA reads TGTGCCAGTAGTACCCGGAGGCAGACAACCACCGGGGAGCTGTTTTTT. Translated, it gives CASSTRRQTTTGELFF.